A selection of T cell receptor beta chains follows, all from one sample in a study of blood T cell repertoires in COVID-19. Sequencing used immunoSEQ multiplex PCR; TCRdb keeps in-frame clones, though not all of them. Found here are roughly 67,000 clones, roughly 92% of them singletons; the top ten hold 2.9%. Sequenced sample: peripheral blood. Receptor source: a man between 65 and 85 years old with active COVID-19. The CDR3 runs from the conserved cysteine through the conserved F or W. A D gene is named only where the DNA matches it firmly.

d_call v_call cdr3_aa
TRBD1 TRBV7-8 CASSSTGSSQYF
NA TRBV5-1 CASSLTGPVETQYF
NA TRBV18 CASSTDSYTGELFF
TRBD1 TRBV7-9 CASSGDRGPSSGNTIYF
NA TRBV6-5 CASSYSARNTGELFF
NA TRBV6-5 CASSYSTAWGYTF
TRBD1 TRBV4-2 CASSQDIGQGNEKLFF
NA TRBV28 CASSSAGNSQRYTF
TRBD2 TRBV6-4 CASSFPSGETYEQYF
TRBD1 TRBV7-2 CASSTRQGTNEQYF
TRBD1 TRBV19 CASSRPGQGISYQPQHF
TRBD2 TRBV5-6 CASSLGLAGGPVHNEQFF
TRBD1 TRBV4-1 CASSQEGQGIQPQHF
NA TRBV7-2 CASSPGLNTGELFF
NA TRBV10-2 CASSDPPGAATEAFF
TRBD2 TRBV7-9 CASSSTGVGLAGVSYEQYF
NA TRBV3-1/TRBV3-2 CASSQDVGQLSSYEQYF
NA TRBV24-1 CATSDPTTGAQETQYF
NA TRBV15 CATSRGPSNTEAFF
TRBD1 TRBV7-8 CASSLDPYRGASYEQYF
NA TRBV7-7 CASSLYGGSETQYF
TRBD1 TRBV19 CASSKDRATPLHF
TRBD1 TRBV5-5 CASSDTTGVETQYF
TRBD1 TRBV7-9 CASSFTGGRNSPLHF
NA TRBV5-1 CASSSDSSNSPLHF
NA TRBV7-8 CASSSPREGNQPQHF
NA TRBV19 CASSSGDRYQPQHF
TRBD1 TRBV19 CASALGTGSYGYTF
TRBD1 TRBV9 CASSLGTGMNEQYF
TRBD1 TRBV19 CASSNLGTGVWNGYTF
TRBD1 TRBV6-5 CASRQGFYNEQFF
TRBD1 TRBV5-4 CASRGQGALPDTQYF
NA TRBV6-2/TRBV6-3 CASSFGGGPSDTQYF
TRBD1 TRBV6-5 CASSRAGTVHYTF
TRBD1 TRBV7-2 CASSLVMAGGFGANVLTF
NA TRBV14 CASPGGLDEAFF
NA TRBV7-2 CASSLELLNTEAFF
TRBD2 TRBV20-1 CSASSGGGGTDTQYF
TRBD2 TRBV9 CASSVAPSGGASYNEQFF
NA TRBV19 CASSTGIQETQYF
TRBD2 TRBV6-6 CASSRGLAGTGDTQYF
TRBD1 TRBV6-6 CASSYGQGVSNQPQHF
TRBD2 TRBV5-8 CASRGMGLASYNEQFF
NA TRBV9 CASSPQGRVLNTEAFF
TRBD2 TRBV5-1 CASRLTGTSGGTDTQYF
TRBD1 TRBV6-5 CASRQQGFYEAFF
NA TRBV29-1 CSVSQGTYEQYF
NA TRBV5-1 CASSYRTDQPTEAFF
NA TRBV3-1/TRBV3-2 CASSQGGGAYTGELFF
NA TRBV25-1 CASSPAGSETQYF
NA TRBV2 CASTRSPNTEAFF
TRBD2 TRBV5-1 CASSLYSGGQETQYF
TRBD2 TRBV7-2 CASSFGQRGITGELFF
TRBD1 TRBV28 CASRRTGSSGNTIYF
NA TRBV27 CASSLLQGLAGEQFF